The T cell receptor (beta chain) described here comes from a study of T cell changes during pregnancy in multiple sclerosis. Libraries were prepared by immunoSEQ multiplex PCR; TCRdb keeps only in-frame clonotypes and omits some of them. The data show 40,000 to 55,000 clones, around 94% seen once. This CDR3 has 15 residues. With 0 bases removed from V and 10 bases from J, the gap between germline ends came to 16 bases. Germline V gene lookup returns CDR1 MNHEY and CDR2 SVGAGI. The clonotype comes from a female donor with multiple sclerosis, enrolled in a pregnancy study. Sample: CD4+ T cells from peripheral blood mononuclear cells, taken before pregnancy. The J gene is TRBJ2-1, the V gene TRBV6-5; D possibly corresponds to TRBD1 (5 bases). CDR3 in amino acids: CASSYSTQGRREQFF. CDR3 DNA sequence: TGTGCCAGCAGTTACTCGACTCAGGGAAGGCGGGAGCAGTTCTTC.